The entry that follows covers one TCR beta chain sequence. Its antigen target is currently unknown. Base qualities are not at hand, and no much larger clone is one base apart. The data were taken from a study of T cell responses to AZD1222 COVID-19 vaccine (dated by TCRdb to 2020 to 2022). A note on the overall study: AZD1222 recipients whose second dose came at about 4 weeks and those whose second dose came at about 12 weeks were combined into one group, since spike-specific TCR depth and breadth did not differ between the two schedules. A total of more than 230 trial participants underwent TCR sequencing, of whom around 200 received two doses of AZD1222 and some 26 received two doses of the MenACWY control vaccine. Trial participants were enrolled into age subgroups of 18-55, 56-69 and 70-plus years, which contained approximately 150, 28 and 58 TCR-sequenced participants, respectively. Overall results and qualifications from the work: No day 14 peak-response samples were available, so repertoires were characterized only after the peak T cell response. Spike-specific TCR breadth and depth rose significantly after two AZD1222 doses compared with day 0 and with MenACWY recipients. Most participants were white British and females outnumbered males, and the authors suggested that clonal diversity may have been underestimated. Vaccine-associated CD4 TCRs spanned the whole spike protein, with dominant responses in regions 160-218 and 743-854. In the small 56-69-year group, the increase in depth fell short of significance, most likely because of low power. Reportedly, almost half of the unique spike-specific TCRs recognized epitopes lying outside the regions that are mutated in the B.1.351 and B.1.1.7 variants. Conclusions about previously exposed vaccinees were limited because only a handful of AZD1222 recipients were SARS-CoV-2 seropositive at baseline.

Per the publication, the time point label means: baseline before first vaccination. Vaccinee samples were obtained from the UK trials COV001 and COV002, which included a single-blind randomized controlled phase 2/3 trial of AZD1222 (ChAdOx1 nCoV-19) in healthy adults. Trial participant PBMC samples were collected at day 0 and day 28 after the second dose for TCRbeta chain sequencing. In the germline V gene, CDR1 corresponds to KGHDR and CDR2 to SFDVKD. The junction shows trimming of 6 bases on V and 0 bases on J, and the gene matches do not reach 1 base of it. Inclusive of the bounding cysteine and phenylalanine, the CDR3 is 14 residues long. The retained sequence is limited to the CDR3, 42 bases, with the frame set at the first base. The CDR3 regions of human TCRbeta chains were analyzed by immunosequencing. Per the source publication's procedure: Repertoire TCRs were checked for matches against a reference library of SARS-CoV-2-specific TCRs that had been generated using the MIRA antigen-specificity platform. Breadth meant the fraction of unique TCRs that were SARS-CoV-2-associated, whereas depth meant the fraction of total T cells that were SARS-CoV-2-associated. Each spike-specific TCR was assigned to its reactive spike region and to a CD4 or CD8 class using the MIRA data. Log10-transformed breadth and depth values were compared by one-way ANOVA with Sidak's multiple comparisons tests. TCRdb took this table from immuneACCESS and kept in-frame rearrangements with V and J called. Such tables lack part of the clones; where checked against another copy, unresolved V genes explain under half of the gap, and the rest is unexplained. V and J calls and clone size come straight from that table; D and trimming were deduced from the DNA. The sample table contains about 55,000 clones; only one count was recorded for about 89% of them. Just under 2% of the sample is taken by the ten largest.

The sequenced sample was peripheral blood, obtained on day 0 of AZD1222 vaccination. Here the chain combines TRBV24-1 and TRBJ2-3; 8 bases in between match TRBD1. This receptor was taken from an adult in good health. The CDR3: CATSTGGSTDTQYF. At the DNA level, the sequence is TGTGCCACCAGTACAGGGGGGAGCACAGATACGCAGTATTTT.